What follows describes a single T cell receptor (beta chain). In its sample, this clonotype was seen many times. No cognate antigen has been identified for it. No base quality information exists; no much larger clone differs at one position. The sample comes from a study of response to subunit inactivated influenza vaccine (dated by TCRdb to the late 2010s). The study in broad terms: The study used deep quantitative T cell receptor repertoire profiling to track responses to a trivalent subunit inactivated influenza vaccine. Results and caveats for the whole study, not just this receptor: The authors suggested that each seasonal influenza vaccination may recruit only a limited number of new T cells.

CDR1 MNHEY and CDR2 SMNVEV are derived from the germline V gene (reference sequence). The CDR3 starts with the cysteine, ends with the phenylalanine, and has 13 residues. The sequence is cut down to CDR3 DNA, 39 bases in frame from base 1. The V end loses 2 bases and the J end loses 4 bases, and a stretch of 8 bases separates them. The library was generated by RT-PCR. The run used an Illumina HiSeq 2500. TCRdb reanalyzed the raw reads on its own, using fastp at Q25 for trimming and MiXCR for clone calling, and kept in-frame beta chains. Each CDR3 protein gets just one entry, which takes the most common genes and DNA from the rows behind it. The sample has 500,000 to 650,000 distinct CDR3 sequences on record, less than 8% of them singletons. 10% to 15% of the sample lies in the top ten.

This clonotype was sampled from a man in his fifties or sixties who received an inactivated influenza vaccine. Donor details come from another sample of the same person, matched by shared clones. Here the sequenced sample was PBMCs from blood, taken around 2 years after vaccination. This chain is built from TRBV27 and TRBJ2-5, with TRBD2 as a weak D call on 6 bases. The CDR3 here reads CASSLRRGETQYF. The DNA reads TGTGCCAGCAGTTTAAGGAGGGGAGAGACCCAGTACTTC.